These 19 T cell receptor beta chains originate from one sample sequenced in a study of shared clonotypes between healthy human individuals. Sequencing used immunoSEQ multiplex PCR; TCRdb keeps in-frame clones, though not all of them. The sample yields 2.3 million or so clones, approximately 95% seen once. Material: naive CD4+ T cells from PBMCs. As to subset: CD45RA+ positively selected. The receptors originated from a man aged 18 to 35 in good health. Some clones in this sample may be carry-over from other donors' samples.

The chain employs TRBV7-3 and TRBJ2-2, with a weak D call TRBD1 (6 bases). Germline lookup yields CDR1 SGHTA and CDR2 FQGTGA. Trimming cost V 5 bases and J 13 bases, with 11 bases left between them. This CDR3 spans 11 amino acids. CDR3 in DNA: TGTGCCAGCAGCGCGCAGGGGAGGCTGTTTTTT. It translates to CASSAQGRLFF.

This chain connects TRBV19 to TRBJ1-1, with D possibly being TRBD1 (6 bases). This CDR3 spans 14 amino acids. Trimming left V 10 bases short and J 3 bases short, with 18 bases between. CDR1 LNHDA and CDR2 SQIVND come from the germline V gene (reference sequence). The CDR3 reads CATDPGDRDTEAFF. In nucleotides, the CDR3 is TGTGCCACCGATCCAGGGGATCGGGACACTGAAGCTTTCTTT.

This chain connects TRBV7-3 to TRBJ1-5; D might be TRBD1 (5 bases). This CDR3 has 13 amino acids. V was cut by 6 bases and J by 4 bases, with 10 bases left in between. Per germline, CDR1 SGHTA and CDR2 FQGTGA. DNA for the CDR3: TGTGCCAGCAGTCGGGACTATAATCAGCCCCAGCATTTT. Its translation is CASSRDYNQPQHF.

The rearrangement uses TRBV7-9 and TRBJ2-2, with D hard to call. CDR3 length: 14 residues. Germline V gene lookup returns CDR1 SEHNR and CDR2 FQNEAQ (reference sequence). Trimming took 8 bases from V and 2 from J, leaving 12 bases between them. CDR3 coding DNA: TGTGCCAGCGACCAAACAAGAAACACCGGGGAGCTGTTTTTT. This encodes CASDQTRNTGELFF.

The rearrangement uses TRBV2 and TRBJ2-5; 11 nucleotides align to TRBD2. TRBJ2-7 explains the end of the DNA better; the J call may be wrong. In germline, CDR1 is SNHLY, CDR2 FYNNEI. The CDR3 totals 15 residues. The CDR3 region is CASSSRLAGPYEQYF. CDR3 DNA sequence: TGTGCCAGCAGTTCCCGACTAGCGGGACCCTACGAGCAGTACTTC.

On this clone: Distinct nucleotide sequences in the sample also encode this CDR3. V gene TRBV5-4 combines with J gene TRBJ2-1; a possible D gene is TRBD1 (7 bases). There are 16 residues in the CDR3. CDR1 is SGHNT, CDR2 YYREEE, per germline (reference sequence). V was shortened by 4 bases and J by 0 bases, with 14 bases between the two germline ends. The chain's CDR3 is CASSPGGGGSYNEQFF. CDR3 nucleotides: TGTGCCAGCAGCCCCGGAGGGGGCGGCTCCTACAATGAGCAGTTCTTC.

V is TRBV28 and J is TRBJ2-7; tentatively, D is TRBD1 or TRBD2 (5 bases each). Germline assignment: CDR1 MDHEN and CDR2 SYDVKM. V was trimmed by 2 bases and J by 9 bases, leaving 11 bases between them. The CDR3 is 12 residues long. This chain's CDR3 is CASSLIGAGQYF. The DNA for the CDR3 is TGTGCCAGCAGTTTAATCGGGGCCGGGCAGTACTTC.

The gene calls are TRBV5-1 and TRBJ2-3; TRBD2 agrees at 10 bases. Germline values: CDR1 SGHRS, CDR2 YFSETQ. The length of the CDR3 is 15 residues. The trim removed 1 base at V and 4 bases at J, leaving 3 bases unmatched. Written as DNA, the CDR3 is TGCGCCAGCAGCTTGCCTAGCGGGAGTGCAGATACGCAGTATTTT. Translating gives CASSLPSGSADTQYF.

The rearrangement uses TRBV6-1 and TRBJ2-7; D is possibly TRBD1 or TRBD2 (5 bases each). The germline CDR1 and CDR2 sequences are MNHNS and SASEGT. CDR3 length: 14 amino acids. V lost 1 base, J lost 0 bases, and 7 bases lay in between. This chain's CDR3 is CASSEGGISYEQYF. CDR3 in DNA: TGTGCCAGCAGTGAAGGGGGGATCTCCTACGAGCAGTACTTC.

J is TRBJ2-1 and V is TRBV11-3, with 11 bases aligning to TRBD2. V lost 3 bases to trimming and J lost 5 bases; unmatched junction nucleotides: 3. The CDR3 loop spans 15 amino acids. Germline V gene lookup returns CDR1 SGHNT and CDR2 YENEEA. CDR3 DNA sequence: TGTGCCAGCAGCTTCGGGACTAGCGGTAACAATGAGCAGTTCTTC. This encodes CASSFGTSGNNEQFF.

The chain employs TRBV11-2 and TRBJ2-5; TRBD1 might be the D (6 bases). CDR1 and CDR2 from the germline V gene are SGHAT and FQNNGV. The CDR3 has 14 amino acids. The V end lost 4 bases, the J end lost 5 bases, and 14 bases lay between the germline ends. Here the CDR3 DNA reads TGTGCCAGCAGCTATTGGACAGCAAGGGAGACCCAGTACTTC. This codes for CASSYWTARETQYF.

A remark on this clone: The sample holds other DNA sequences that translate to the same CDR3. CDR3 DNA: TGCGCCAGCAGTGAAGGGACGGGGTATGGCTACACCTTC. Its protein is CASSEGTGYGYTF. V gene TRBV5-1 combines with J gene TRBJ1-2; D is possibly TRBD1 (5 bases). CDR1 is SGHRS, CDR2 YFSETQ, per germline. V was pared by 5 bases and J by 5 bases, with 13 bases between. The CDR3 consists of 13 residues.

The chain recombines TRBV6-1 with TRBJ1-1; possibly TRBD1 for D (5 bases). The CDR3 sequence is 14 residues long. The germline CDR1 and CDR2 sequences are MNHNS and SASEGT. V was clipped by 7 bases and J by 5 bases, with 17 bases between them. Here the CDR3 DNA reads TGTGCCAGCACCAAGAGCCCCGAGGGGACTGAAGCTTTCTTT. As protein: CASTKSPEGTEAFF.

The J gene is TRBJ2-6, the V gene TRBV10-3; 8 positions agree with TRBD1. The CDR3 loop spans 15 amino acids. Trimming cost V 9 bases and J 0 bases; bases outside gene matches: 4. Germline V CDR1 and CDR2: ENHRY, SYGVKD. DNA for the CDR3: TGTGCCATTACAGGGGGAAGCTCTGGGGCCAACGTCCTGACTTTC. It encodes CAITGGSSGANVLTF.

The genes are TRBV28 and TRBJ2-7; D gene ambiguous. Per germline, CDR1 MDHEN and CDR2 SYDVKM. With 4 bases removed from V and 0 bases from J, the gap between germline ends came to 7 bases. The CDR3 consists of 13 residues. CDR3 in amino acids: CASSSDNSYEQYF. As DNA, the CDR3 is TGTGCCAGCAGTTCCGACAACTCCTACGAGCAGTACTTC.

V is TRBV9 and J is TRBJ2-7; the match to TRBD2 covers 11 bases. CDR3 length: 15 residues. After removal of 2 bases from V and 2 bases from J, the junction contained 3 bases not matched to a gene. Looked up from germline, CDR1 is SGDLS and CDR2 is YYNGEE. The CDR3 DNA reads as TGTGCCAGCAGCGTTACTAGCGGGGGCCCCTACGAGCAGTACTTC. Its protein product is CASSVTSGGPYEQYF.

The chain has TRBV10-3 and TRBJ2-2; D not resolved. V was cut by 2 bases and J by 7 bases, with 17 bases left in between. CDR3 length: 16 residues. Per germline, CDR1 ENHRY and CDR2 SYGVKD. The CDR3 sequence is CAISEMAPRTNGELFF. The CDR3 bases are TGTGCCATCAGTGAGATGGCGCCCAGGACCAACGGGGAGCTGTTTTTT.

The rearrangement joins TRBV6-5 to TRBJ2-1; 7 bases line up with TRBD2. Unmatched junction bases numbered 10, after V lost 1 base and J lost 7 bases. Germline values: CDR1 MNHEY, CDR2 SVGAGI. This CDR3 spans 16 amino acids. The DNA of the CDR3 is TGTGCCAGCAGTTACTGGCGAGGGAGGGGAGTGAATGAGCAGTTCTTC. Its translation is CASSYWRGRGVNEQFF.

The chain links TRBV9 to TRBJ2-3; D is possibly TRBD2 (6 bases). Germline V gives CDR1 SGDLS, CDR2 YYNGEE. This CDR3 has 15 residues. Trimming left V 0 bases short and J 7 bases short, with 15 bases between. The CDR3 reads CASSVGTGDRYTQYF. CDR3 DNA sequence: TGTGCCAGCAGCGTAGGGACGGGGGACCGGTATACGCAGTATTTT.